This T cell receptor (beta chain) was profiled in a study of PD-1 blockade in classical Hodgkin lymphoma. Time point specified: cycle 4 day 1 (C4D1), after less than 7 weeks of nivolumab. Every single patient, without exception, relapsed after autologous stem cell transplantation, and brentuximab vedotin exposure varied. General study results and limits: Repertoire differences lack defined causes, possibly disease activity or prior therapy. For complete responders, baseline diversity was comparable to that of newly diagnosed patients. Exclusion removed patients who began nivolumab under 1 year after ASCT.

Here immunoSEQ multiplex PCR was the method, and the copy in TCRdb shows in-frame clones only, minus some. The data show roughly 16,000 clones, 80% to 90% seen once. V lost 2 bases and J 4 bases, leaving 6 bases between the germline ends. The germline V gene encodes CDR1 SGHDT and CDR2 YYEEEE. The CDR3 spans 12 residues. As concerns this clone: Antigen unknown.

The chain joins TRBV5-6 to TRBJ1-2; D is unclear. The sample in question was peripheral blood mononuclear cells (PBMCs), obtained before the fourth cycle of nivolumab. The TCR originated in a human donor with classical Hodgkin lymphoma. The CDR3 spells CASSLNIYGYTF. The CDR3 nucleotides read TGTGCCAGCAGCTTAAACATCTATGGCTACACCTTC. Combining the CDR3 with reference TRBV5-6 and TRBJ1-2 gives the whole variable domain DAGVTQSPTHLIKTRGQQVTLRCSPKSGHDTVSWYQQALGQGPQFIFQYYEEEERQRGNFPDRFSGHQFPNYSSELNVNALLLGDSALYLCASSLNIYGYTFGSGTRLTVV.